This passage covers 16 T cell receptor beta chains from one sample sequenced in a study of blood T cell repertoires in COVID-19. The data were produced by immunoSEQ multiplex PCR, yet TCRdb's version contains in-frame clones alone and is incomplete. The sample consists of under 300,000 clones, 84% of them appearing once. Sequencing was carried out using peripheral blood. Source of these receptors: a man aged 45-60 years with acute or convalescent COVID-19.

The chain is built from TRBV4-2 and TRBJ1-5, with TRBD1 as a possible D gene (5 bases). CDR3 size: 13 residues. Trimming shortened V by 3 bases and J by 6 bases, and 9 bases separated the two germline ends. CDR1 and CDR2 (germline): LGHNA, YNFKEQ. The CDR3 region has the DNA TGTGCCAGCAGCCAGGGGGGTGGTCAGCCCCAGCATTTT. This translates into CASSQGGGQPQHF.

This clone was seen only a few times. This chain connects TRBV12-5 to TRBJ1-2, with 9 bases identical to TRBD1. This CDR3 spans 14 amino acids. The germline V gene encodes CDR1 LGHNT and CDR2 FRNRAP. V dropped 4 bases and J dropped 4; count of bases not matched to a gene: 4. The CDR3 sequence is CASGSPGQGYGYTF. The CDR3 nucleotides are TGTGCTAGTGGTTCCCCGGGACAGGGCTATGGCTACACCTTC.

The CDR3, as DNA: TGTGCCAGCAGCCCCCGGGACAGCCGGTCGTTTGGCTACACCTTC. Its translation: CASSPRDSRSFGYTF. V gene TRBV7-2 combines with J gene TRBJ1-2; 7 nucleotides align to TRBD1. Germline trimming cut 5 bases from V and 7 bases from J; bases unmatched to any gene: 13. CDR3 length equals 15 residues. Germline CDR1 reads SGHTA; CDR2 reads FQGNSA.

The rearrangement links TRBV15 to TRBJ1-5, with D maybe TRBD1 (5 bases). Germline-derived CDR1 and CDR2 are LNHNV and YYDKDF (reference sequence). V lost 6 bases, J lost 2 bases, and 17 bases lay in between. The CDR3 extends over 16 amino acids. The CDR3 sequence is CATRAGLQNGNQPQHF. DNA for the CDR3: TGTGCCACCAGGGCAGGGCTCCAAAATGGCAATCAGCCCCAGCATTTT. Filled out from reference TRBV15 and TRBJ1-5, the complete variable domain reads DAMVIQNPRYQVTQFGKPVTLSCSQTLNHNVMYWYQQKSSQAPKLLFHYYDKDFNNEADTPDNFQSRRPNTSFCFLDIRSPGLGDTAMYLCATRAGLQNGNQPQHFGDGTRLSIL.

The chain is built from TRBV5-6 and TRBJ2-2; 8 bases align to TRBD1. Unmatched junction bases numbered 7, after V lost 3 bases and J lost 3 bases. The length of the CDR3 is 16 residues. CDR1 is SGHDT, CDR2 YYEEEE, per germline. The CDR3, as DNA: TGTGCCAGCAGCTCCCAGGGGGCATTAGACACCGGGGAGCTGTTTTTT. It codes for CASSSQGALDTGELFF.

V gene TRBV19 combines with J gene TRBJ2-2; no clear D gene. The CDR3 is made up of 12 amino acids. The V and J ends lost 5 bases and 5 bases respectively, with 6 bases between them. Germline values: CDR1 LNHDA, CDR2 SQIVND (reference sequence). The CDR3 here is CASSELTGELFF. In DNA form, the CDR3 reads TGTGCCAGTAGTGAACTTACCGGGGAGCTGTTTTTT.

The genes are TRBV30 and TRBJ2-4, with TRBD2 as a possible D gene (6 bases). Trimming shortened V by 0 bases and J by 3 bases, and 15 bases separated the two germline ends. CDR3 length: 16 amino acids. Germline CDR1 is GTSNPN and CDR2 is SVGIG (reference sequence). The CDR3 DNA sequence: TGTGCCTGGAGTGTAGGAGAGGGACTTCTCAAAAACATTCAGTACTTC. Its translation: CAWSVGEGLLKNIQYF.

In its sample, this clone was seen a few times. The rearrangement uses TRBV24-1 and TRBJ2-2; D is ambiguous. This CDR3 spans 16 amino acids. The germline gives CDR1 KGHDR, CDR2 SFDVKD. Trimming removed 4 bases from V and 4 bases from J, with 15 bases in between. The CDR3 region has the DNA TGTGCCACCAGTGACCCCTCTCGAGCGCTCACCGGGGAGCTGTTTTTT. Translation gives CATSDPSRALTGELFF.

The chain combines TRBV19 with TRBJ2-7; 8 bases align to TRBD1. The CDR3 contains 13 residues. Germline V gene sequence: CDR1 LNHDA, CDR2 SQIVND (reference sequence). The ends lost 4 bases at V and 5 bases at J; junction bases unmatched: 4. The chain's CDR3 is CASSNRGFHEQYF. CDR3 bases: TGTGCCAGTAGTAACAGGGGGTTCCACGAGCAGTACTTC.

The chain recombines TRBV12-5 with TRBJ2-7, with 7 bases that match TRBD1. Germline loops: CDR1 LGHNT, CDR2 FRNRAP. The CDR3 sequence is 13 residues long. V lost 3 bases, J lost 3 bases, and 2 bases stayed unmatched. The CDR3 loop is CASGFGTDYEQYF. The CDR3 DNA reads TGTGCTAGTGGTTTTGGGACAGACTACGAGCAGTACTTC.

This sequence joins TRBV4-1 and TRBJ1-2, with D unresolved. The CDR3 is 17 residues long. The ends were cut back, 3 bases at V and 0 bases at J, with 17 bases in the middle. The germline V gene encodes CDR1 MGHRA and CDR2 YSYEKL. As DNA, the CDR3 is TGCGCCAGCAGCCACCCTCATAGTGGAGGTTCTAACTATGGCTACACCTTC. Its translation: CASSHPHSGGSNYGYTF.

This clone has a handful of counts. The V call is TRBV10-3, the J call TRBJ1-4; 10 nucleotides line up with TRBD1. This CDR3 region has 15 residues. V trimming: 10 bases; J trimming: 4 bases; junction bases outside the gene matches: 9. CDR1 ENHRY and CDR2 SYGVKD come from the germline V gene. For the CDR3, the DNA is TGTGCCACCAGACCCGGACAGGGGGGTAATGAAAAACTGTTTTTT. Protein product: CATRPGQGGNEKLFF.

The chain combines TRBV25-1 with TRBJ1-2; 8 nucleotides align to TRBD1. Germline V lookup: CDR1 MGHDK, CDR2 SYGVNS. This CDR3 has 15 residues. Trimming removed 4 bases from V and 1 base from J; junction bases left unmatched: 5. The CDR3 sequence: CASSVDRAYNYGYTF. In DNA, the CDR3 is TGTGCCAGCAGTGTGGACAGGGCCTATAACTATGGCTACACCTTC.

Remarks on this clone: This specimen includes other DNA sequences encoding the same CDR3. The chain has TRBV24-1 and TRBJ2-5; tentatively, D is TRBD1 (5 bases). V lost 3 bases and J lost 2, with 9 bases in between. CDR1 KGHDR and CDR2 SFDVKD come from the germline V gene. CDR3 length equals 14 residues. This CDR3 reads CATSDATVQETQYF. DNA for the CDR3: TGTGCCACCAGTGATGCGACAGTACAAGAGACCCAGTACTTC.

The V gene is TRBV5-1, the J gene TRBJ2-3, with 7 nucleotides matching TRBD2. CDR3 size: 13 residues. Germline V CDR1 and CDR2: SGHRS, YFSETQ. The V and J ends lost 5 bases and 4 bases, in that order; junction bases with no gene match: 4. As DNA, the CDR3 is TGCGCCAGCAGGGGAGGGTCCCCAGATACGCAGTATTTT. Translated: CASRGGSPDTQYF.

The chain uses TRBV5-1 and TRBJ2-7; perhaps TRBD1 as D (6 bases). V was shortened by 5 bases and J by 0 bases, with 24 bases between the two germline ends. The CDR3 runs 18 residues. Germline CDR1 SGHRS, CDR2 YFSETQ. The CDR3 DNA sequence: TGCGCCAGCAGGCCCCGAAGGGCAGGGGCGCCGAGCTCCTACGAGCAGTACTTC. Translated: CASRPRRAGAPSSYEQYF.